The 4 T cell receptor beta chains given below trace back to one sample, sequenced in a study of blood T cells in healthy people across ages. With a J-beta primer mix and a sample-barcoded 5' primer, a second PCR ran 7 to 11 cycles. TCRdb reprocessed the 5' RACE reads with MiXCR, giving one entry per CDR3 protein. The sample lists a few hundred thousand distinct CDR3 sequences, about 49% seen once, with around 53% in the top ten. The sample taken for sequencing was blood. All receptors come from a man in his sixties in good health.

This clonotype has ten or more counts. The chain has TRBV18 and TRBJ2-4; TRBD1 agrees at 7 bases. V trimming: 6 bases; J trimming: 7 bases; junction bases outside the gene matches: 12. Germline CDR1 and CDR2: KGHSH and LQKENI. The CDR3 has 15 residues. CDR3 region: CASSLDREGWNIQYF. The CDR3 DNA reads TGTGCCAGCTCTCTCGACAGGGAAGGTTGGAACATTCAGTACTTC.

The V gene is TRBV7-9, the J gene TRBJ2-3; no clear D. CDR3 length equals 15 residues. Deletions cut 2 bases from V and 4 bases from J, with 13 bases between. Germline V gene data show CDR1 as SEHNR and CDR2 as FQNEAQ (reference sequence). For the CDR3, the DNA is TGTGCCAGCAGCTTACGCCGACTGCTAGCAGATACGCAGTATTTT. Translating it yields CASSLRRLLADTQYF.

The chain has TRBV13 and TRBJ2-4; 11 bases line up with TRBD2. The better agreement between TRBJ2-7 and the DNA end casts doubt on the J call. Germline V gene lookup returns CDR1 PRHDT and CDR2 FYEKMQ (reference sequence). There are 18 residues in the CDR3. CDR3 amino acids: CASSQMGLAVDRGYEQYF. In nucleotides, the CDR3 is TGTGCCAGCAGCCAAATGGGACTAGCGGTCGACCGGGGCTACGAGCAGTACTTC.

This clonotype was detected only a few times. The rearrangement uses TRBV5-1 and TRBJ2-3, with TRBD1 matching 12 bases. The ends lost 4 bases at V and 0 bases at J; junction bases unmatched: 9. The CDR3 is 18 residues long. Germline V gene lookup returns CDR1 SGHRS and CDR2 YFSETQ. The DNA for the CDR3 is TGCGCCAGCAGCCGCGGGACAGGGGGCGACCCTAGCACAGATACGCAGTATTTT. This gives the protein CASSRGTGGDPSTDTQYF.